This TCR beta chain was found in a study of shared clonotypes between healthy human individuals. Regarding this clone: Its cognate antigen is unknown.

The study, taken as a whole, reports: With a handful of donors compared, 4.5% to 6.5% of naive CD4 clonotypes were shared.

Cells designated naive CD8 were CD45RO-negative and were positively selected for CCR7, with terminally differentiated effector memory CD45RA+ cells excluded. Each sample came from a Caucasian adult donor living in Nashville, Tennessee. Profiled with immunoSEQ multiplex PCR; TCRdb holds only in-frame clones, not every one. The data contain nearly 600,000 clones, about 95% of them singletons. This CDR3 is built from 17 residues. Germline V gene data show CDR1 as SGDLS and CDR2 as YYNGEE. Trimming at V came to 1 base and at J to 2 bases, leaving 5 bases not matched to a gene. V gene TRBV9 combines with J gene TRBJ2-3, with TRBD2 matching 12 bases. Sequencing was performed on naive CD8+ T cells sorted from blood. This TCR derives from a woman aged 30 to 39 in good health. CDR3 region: CASSVNPSGRATDTQYF. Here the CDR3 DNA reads TGTGCCAGCAGCGTAAATCCTAGCGGGAGGGCCACAGATACGCAGTATTTT.